These T cell receptor beta chains were read from a single sample in a study of blood T cell repertoires in COVID-19. Some clones are missing from TCRdb's copy, which holds only in-frame ones; the method was immunoSEQ multiplex PCR. The data show a few hundred thousand clones, more than 75% seen once. The source material was PBMCs or T cells enriched from blood (not recorded which). These TCRs come from a woman aged 40 to 50 with acute COVID-19. The CDR3 runs from the conserved cysteine through the conserved F or W. Fields, in order: J gene, D gene, clone size, V gene, CDR3 DNA, CDR3 protein. D genes are given only for firm matches. The listing skips clone size in some rows; elsewhere it reads once, few, many or a size class.

J gene: TRBJ1-2
D gene: TRBD1
clone size: -
V gene: TRBV15
CDR3 DNA: TGTGCCACCAGCAGAGATCCCGGGACAGGGCCTGGCTACACCTTC
CDR3 protein: CATSRDPGTGPGYTF

J gene: TRBJ1-6
D gene: TRBD1
clone size: -
V gene: TRBV28
CDR3 DNA: TGTGCCAGCAGCCCGGGACAGATAACTTCACCCCTCCACTTT
CDR3 protein: CASSPGQITSPLHF

J gene: TRBJ2-6
D gene: -
clone size: once
V gene: TRBV9
CDR3 DNA: TGTGCCAGCAGCGTAGAAGCCTCTGGGGCCAACGTCCTGACTTTC
CDR3 protein: CASSVEASGANVLTF

J gene: TRBJ1-5
D gene: TRBD1
clone size: -
V gene: TRBV19
CDR3 DNA: TGTGCCAGTAGTATCTTAGGGACAGGGGAGAGCAATCAGCCCCAGCATTTT
CDR3 protein: CASSILGTGESNQPQHF

J gene: TRBJ1-1
D gene: -
clone size: -
V gene: TRBV24-1
CDR3 DNA: TGTGCCACCAGTGAGCCTGGTCCGCGGGCTGAAGCTTTCTTT
CDR3 protein: CATSEPGPRAEAFF

J gene: TRBJ2-3
D gene: -
clone size: -
V gene: TRBV2
CDR3 DNA: TGTGCCAGCAGTTGGGGACTCCCGCCCACAGATACGCAGTATTTT
CDR3 protein: CASSWGLPPTDTQYF

J gene: TRBJ1-1
D gene: -
clone size: -
V gene: TRBV30
CDR3 DNA: TGTGCCTGGAGTGTACGTGGGAGGGTCCCCACCCATGAAGCTTTCTTT
CDR3 protein: CAWSVRGRVPTHEAFF

J gene: TRBJ2-7
D gene: -
clone size: once
V gene: TRBV6-6
CDR3 DNA: TGTGCCAGCAGTTACGTCCGACCCGGAGGGGAGCAGTACTTC
CDR3 protein: CASSYVRPGGEQYF

J gene: TRBJ1-2
D gene: -
clone size: -
V gene: TRBV28
CDR3 DNA: TGTGCCAGCAGCTACCTCGGGGGCTACACCTTC
CDR3 protein: CASSYLGGYTF

J gene: TRBJ2-5
D gene: -
clone size: -
V gene: TRBV10-3
CDR3 DNA: TGTGCCATCGCCCGACAGTTCCAAGAGACCCAGTACTTC
CDR3 protein: CAIARQFQETQYF

J gene: TRBJ1-1
D gene: -
clone size: -
V gene: TRBV7-2
CDR3 DNA: TGTGCCAGCAGCTTAGTGGCAGGGAGGAACACTGAAGCAACCTTT
CDR3 protein: CASSLVAGRNTEATF

J gene: TRBJ2-2
D gene: -
clone size: -
V gene: TRBV10-1
CDR3 DNA: TGCGCCAGCAGTGAGTCGCCCAGGGTGTACACCGGGGAGCTGTTTTTT
CDR3 protein: CASSESPRVYTGELFF

J gene: TRBJ2-3
D gene: TRBD2
clone size: -
V gene: TRBV9
CDR3 DNA: TGTGCCAGCAGCGTAGCTAGCGGGAGATCAGATACGCAGTATTTT
CDR3 protein: CASSVASGRSDTQYF

J gene: TRBJ2-7
D gene: TRBD2
clone size: -
V gene: TRBV19
CDR3 DNA: TGTGCCAGTCGCGGCCCGGGACTAGCGGGGGGGCGGAACGAGCAGTACTTC
CDR3 protein: CASRGPGLAGGRNEQYF

J gene: TRBJ2-1
D gene: -
clone size: -
V gene: TRBV5-1
CDR3 DNA: TGCGCCAGCAGCTTGGTGTTCGATGAGCAGTTCTTC
CDR3 protein: CASSLVFDEQFF

J gene: TRBJ1-2
D gene: -
clone size: -
V gene: TRBV5-1
CDR3 DNA: TGCGCCAGCAGCTTGGAATGGGGGGGTTATGGCTACACCTTC
CDR3 protein: CASSLEWGGYGYTF

J gene: TRBJ1-2
D gene: -
clone size: -
V gene: TRBV2
CDR3 DNA: TGTGCCAGCAGGGACAGCTCAGACTATGGCTACACCTTC
CDR3 protein: CASRDSSDYGYTF

J gene: TRBJ1-4
D gene: -
clone size: -
V gene: TRBV27
CDR3 DNA: TGTGCCAGCTCTAGAGTTACTGCAACTAATGAAAAACTGTTTTTT
CDR3 protein: CASSRVTATNEKLFF

J gene: TRBJ1-2
D gene: -
clone size: -
V gene: TRBV11-2
CDR3 DNA: TGTGCCAGCAGCTCCCTGACCCGGACAGATACTAACTATGGCTACACCTTC
CDR3 protein: CASSSLTRTDTNYGYTF

J gene: TRBJ1-3
D gene: -
clone size: once
V gene: TRBV9
CDR3 DNA: TGTGCCAGCAGCCCATCGTCACGGGGAAGTGGAAACACCATATATTTT
CDR3 protein: CASSPSSRGSGNTIYF

J gene: TRBJ2-7
D gene: TRBD1
clone size: few
V gene: TRBV3-1/TRBV3-2
CDR3 DNA: TGTGCCAGCAGCCAACCAGACAGGGGGTTCTACGAGCAGTACTTC
CDR3 protein: CASSQPDRGFYEQYF

J gene: TRBJ2-1
D gene: TRBD2
clone size: -
V gene: TRBV4-3
CDR3 DNA: TGCGCCAGCAGCCAACTGGGACTAGCGGGATACAATGAGCAGTTCTTC
CDR3 protein: CASSQLGLAGYNEQFF

J gene: TRBJ1-6
D gene: -
clone size: once
V gene: TRBV5-5
CDR3 DNA: TGTGCCAGCAGCAGAAACCAGGGGTCACCCCTCCACTTT
CDR3 protein: CASSRNQGSPLHF

J gene: TRBJ1-6
D gene: -
clone size: -
V gene: TRBV5-1
CDR3 DNA: TGCGCCAGCAGCTTGTCCCAGAATAATTCACCCCTCCACTTT
CDR3 protein: CASSLSQNNSPLHF

J gene: TRBJ1-6
D gene: -
clone size: once
V gene: TRBV7-2
CDR3 DNA: TGTGCCAGCAGCTTAAGCGGCGGTACCTATAATTCACCCCTCCACTTT
CDR3 protein: CASSLSGGTYNSPLHF

J gene: TRBJ1-1
D gene: TRBD1
clone size: -
V gene: TRBV9
CDR3 DNA: TGTGCCAGCAGCGTGGGACAGGCGAACACTGAAGCTTTCTTT
CDR3 protein: CASSVGQANTEAFF

J gene: TRBJ1-1
D gene: -
clone size: -
V gene: TRBV7-9
CDR3 DNA: TGTGCCAGCAGCTTACAGAGCGGTATGAGAACTGAAGCTTTCTTT
CDR3 protein: CASSLQSGMRTEAFF

J gene: TRBJ2-1
D gene: TRBD2
clone size: -
V gene: TRBV25-1
CDR3 DNA: TGTGCCAGCAGTAAAAGCGGGAGGAACTACAATGAGCAGTTCTTC
CDR3 protein: CASSKSGRNYNEQFF

J gene: TRBJ1-2
D gene: -
clone size: -
V gene: TRBV6-1
CDR3 DNA: TGTGCCAGCAGTGAAACAGTGTCATATGGCTACACCTTC
CDR3 protein: CASSETVSYGYTF

J gene: TRBJ1-3
D gene: -
clone size: -
V gene: TRBV2
CDR3 DNA: TGTGCCAGCAGTGAAGCGCTTCGTGCGGCCATCTCTGGAAACACCATATATTTT
CDR3 protein: CASSEALRAAISGNTIYF

J gene: TRBJ2-7
D gene: -
clone size: -
V gene: TRBV5-6
CDR3 DNA: TGTGCCAGCAGCTTGCCAGGGAACTACGAGCAGTACTTC
CDR3 protein: CASSLPGNYEQYF

J gene: TRBJ2-7
D gene: TRBD2
clone size: -
V gene: TRBV11-2
CDR3 DNA: TGTGCCAGCAGCACCACGGGGGGGGGCGAGCAGTACTTC
CDR3 protein: CASSTTGGGEQYF

J gene: TRBJ1-2
D gene: -
clone size: -
V gene: TRBV6-1
CDR3 DNA: TGTGCCAGCAGTGAAGATGGACAGTGGGGAGGCTACACCTTC
CDR3 protein: CASSEDGQWGGYTF

J gene: TRBJ1-6
D gene: -
clone size: few
V gene: TRBV7-3
CDR3 DNA: TGTGCCAGCAGCTTACGGTTGGGAGAGGGTTCACCCCTCCACTTT
CDR3 protein: CASSLRLGEGSPLHF

J gene: TRBJ2-2
D gene: TRBD2
clone size: -
V gene: TRBV30
CDR3 DNA: TGTGCCTGGGCTAGCGGCCGAACCGGGGAGCTGTTTTTT
CDR3 protein: CAWASGRTGELFF

J gene: TRBJ2-7
D gene: TRBD2
clone size: -
V gene: TRBV5-1
CDR3 DNA: TGCGCCAGCAGCTTGGCCGCGGGAGATCTCTCCGAGCAGTACTTC
CDR3 protein: CASSLAAGDLSEQYF

J gene: TRBJ2-5
D gene: -
clone size: -
V gene: TRBV11-2
CDR3 DNA: TGTGCCAGCAGCTTAGCAGGGCTAGAGACCCAGTACTTC
CDR3 protein: CASSLAGLETQYF

J gene: TRBJ1-5
D gene: TRBD1
clone size: -
V gene: TRBV28
CDR3 DNA: TGTGCCAGCAGTGCAGGGGGTAGCAATCAGCCCCAGCATTTT
CDR3 protein: CASSAGGSNQPQHF

J gene: TRBJ2-7
D gene: -
clone size: -
V gene: TRBV27
CDR3 DNA: TGTGCCAGCAGTTTAGGGGGCCGCTACGAGCAGTACTTC
CDR3 protein: CASSLGGRYEQYF

J gene: TRBJ1-1
D gene: -
clone size: -
V gene: TRBV5-4
CDR3 DNA: TGTGCCAGCAGCTACGGACACCCGAACACTGAAGCTTTCTTT
CDR3 protein: CASSYGHPNTEAFF

J gene: TRBJ2-7
D gene: -
clone size: -
V gene: TRBV7-3
CDR3 DNA: TGTGCCAGCAGCTTAACATCAGCTCCCCCGGGCGAGCAGTACTTC
CDR3 protein: CASSLTSAPPGEQYF

J gene: TRBJ2-2
D gene: TRBD2
clone size: -
V gene: TRBV6-1
CDR3 DNA: TGTGCCAGCAGTGGACTCTCAGGGAGGGGCACCGGGGAGCTGTTTTTT
CDR3 protein: CASSGLSGRGTGELFF